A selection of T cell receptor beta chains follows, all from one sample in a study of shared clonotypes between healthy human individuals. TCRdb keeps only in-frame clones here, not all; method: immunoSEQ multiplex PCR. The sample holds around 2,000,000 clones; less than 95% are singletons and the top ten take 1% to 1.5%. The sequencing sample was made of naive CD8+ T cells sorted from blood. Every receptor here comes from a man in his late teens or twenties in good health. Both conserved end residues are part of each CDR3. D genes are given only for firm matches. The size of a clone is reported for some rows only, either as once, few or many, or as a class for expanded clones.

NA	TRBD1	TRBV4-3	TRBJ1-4	TGCGCCAGCAGCCAAGGTCTAGTGTCAGGGGGCACTCCAACTAATGAAAAACTGTTTTTT	CASSQGLVSGGTPTNEKLFF
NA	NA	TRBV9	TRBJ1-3	TGTGCCAGCAGCGTAGGACAGCGCTCTGGAAACACCATATATTTT	CASSVGQRSGNTIYF
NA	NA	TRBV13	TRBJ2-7	TGTGCCAGCAGCACGGACAGAATAAGCTCCTACGAGCAGTACTTC	CASSTDRISSYEQYF
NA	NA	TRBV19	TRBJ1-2	TGTGCCAGTAGTATGAGGGCAGACTATGGCTACACCTTC	CASSMRADYGYTF
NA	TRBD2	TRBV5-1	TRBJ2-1	TGCGCCAGCAGCGTTACTAGCGGGAGCTACAATGAGCAGTTCTTC	CASSVTSGSYNEQFF
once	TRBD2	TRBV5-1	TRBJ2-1	TGCGCCAGCAGCGGGAGCGGGAGGGCAGAGGAGCAGTTCTTC	CASSGSGRAEEQFF
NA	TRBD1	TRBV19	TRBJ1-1	TGTGCCAGCATGGGACAGGGGATCCCCACTGAAGCTTTCTTT	CASMGQGIPTEAFF
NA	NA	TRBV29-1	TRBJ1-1	TGCAGCGTTGGCCCCCTCACTGAAGCTTTCTTT	CSVGPLTEAFF
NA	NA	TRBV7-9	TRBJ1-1	TGTGCCAGCAGCTTAGGAGGGGCTGAAGCTTTCTTT	CASSLGGAEAFF
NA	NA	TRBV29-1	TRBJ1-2	TGCAGCGTTGACCGATCAGAAAACTATGGCTACACCTTC	CSVDRSENYGYTF
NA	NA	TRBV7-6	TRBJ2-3	TGTGCCAGCAGCTCCCCGACATTTAGCACAGATACGCAGTATTTT	CASSSPTFSTDTQYF
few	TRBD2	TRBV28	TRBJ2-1	TGTGCCAGCAGTTTATTAGCGGGGGGAAACAATGAGCAGTTCTTC	CASSLLAGGNNEQFF
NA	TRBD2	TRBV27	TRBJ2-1	TGTGCCAGCAGTCTTCGCGGGGGTAGCTCCTACAATGAGCAGTTCTTC	CASSLRGGSSYNEQFF
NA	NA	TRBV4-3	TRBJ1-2	TGCGCCAGCAGCCAAGAACGGGGTTTGGCTAACTATGGCTACACCTTC	CASSQERGLANYGYTF
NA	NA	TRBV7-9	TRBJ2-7	TGTGCCAGCAGCCGCGACACGTACGAGCAGTACTTC	CASSRDTYEQYF
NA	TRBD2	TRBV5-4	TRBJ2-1	TGTGCCAGCAGCACCCCACCCCCTAGCGGGAGCGGTGAGCAGTTCTTC	CASSTPPPSGSGEQFF
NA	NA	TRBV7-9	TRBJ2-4	TGTGCCAGCAGCTTACTGGGGGAGCCGGGAAACATTCAGTACTTC	CASSLLGEPGNIQYF
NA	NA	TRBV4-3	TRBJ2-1	TGCGCCAGCAGCCAAGGGCGGAGGGGGGATGAGCAGTTCTTC	CASSQGRRGDEQFF
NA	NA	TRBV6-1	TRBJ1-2	TGTGCCAGCAGTGGGGACAATCTCTATGGCTACACCTTC	CASSGDNLYGYTF
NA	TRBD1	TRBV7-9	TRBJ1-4	TGTGCCAGCAGCCCGAACGCGACAGGGACAAGTGAAAAACTGTTTTTT	CASSPNATGTSEKLFF
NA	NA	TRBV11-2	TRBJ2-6	TGTGCCAGCAGCTTAGGACCAGGGGGGACTGGGGCCAACGTCCTGACTTTC	CASSLGPGGTGANVLTF
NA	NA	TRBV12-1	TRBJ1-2	TGTGCCAGCAGCGAGCAGGGGGGGATTCTCTATGGCTACACCTTC	CASSEQGGILYGYTF
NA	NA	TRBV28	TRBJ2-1	TGTGCCAGCAGTTTACAGCTTACCAATGAGCAGTTCTTC	CASSLQLTNEQFF
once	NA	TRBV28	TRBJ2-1	TGTGCCAGCAGTTTCTCAGACAATGAGCAGTTCTTC	CASSFSDNEQFF
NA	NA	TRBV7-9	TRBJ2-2	TGTGCCAGCCCCGGCTCCGGCACCGGGGAGCTGTTTTTT	CASPGSGTGELFF
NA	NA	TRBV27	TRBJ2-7	TGTGCCAGCAGCCCGAGGACAGCCTCCTACGAGCAGTACTTC	CASSPRTASYEQYF
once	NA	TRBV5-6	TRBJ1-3	TGTGCCAGCAGCATAGGACTCCCAGGAAACACCATATATTTT	CASSIGLPGNTIYF